One sample yielded the 5 T cell receptor beta chains listed below, sequenced in a study of blood T cell repertoires in COVID-19. The method was immunoSEQ multiplex PCR; TCRdb's version includes in-frame clones alone and lacks a portion of them. The table includes just over 250,000 clones, about 90% detected once. The sample comprised peripheral blood. These receptors all stem from a young adult with COVID-19, enrolled during active disease.

J is TRBJ1-1 and V is TRBV9; 9 bases map to TRBD1. This CDR3 region has 14 residues. Looked up from germline, CDR1 is SGDLS and CDR2 is YYNGEE. The ends lost 2 bases at V and 4 bases at J; junction bases unmatched: 3. In DNA, the CDR3 is TGTGCCAGCAGCGTCGGGACAGGGTCCACTGAAGCTTTCTTT. It is translated as CASSVGTGSTEAFF.

The chain has TRBV19 and TRBJ2-1; 11 bases match TRBD2. The CDR3 contains 18 residues. Germline V CDR1 and CDR2: LNHDA, SQIVND (reference sequence). The junction had 12 bases not matched to a gene; V was cut back by 5 bases and J by 3 bases. CDR3 nucleotide sequence: TGTGCCAGTAGTTTACCAACTAGCGGGAGACAGGACTACAATGAGCAGTTCTTC. This sequence encodes CASSLPTSGRQDYNEQFF.

This clone was found once. This chain uses TRBV9 with TRBJ2-7, with D tentatively TRBD2 (6 bases). Germline values: CDR1 SGDLS, CDR2 YYNGEE. V lost 0 bases and J 2 bases, leaving 12 bases between the germline ends. The CDR3 length is 15 residues. CDR3 in DNA: TGTGCCAGCAGCGTAGACGAGAGGGAGGCCTACGAGCAGTACTTC. Residues: CASSVDEREAYEQYF.

This chain connects TRBV6-5 to TRBJ1-4; D gene uncertain. V shed 2 bases and J shed 0 bases, with 4 bases lying between them. The CDR3 contains 14 residues. Germline V gives CDR1 MNHEY, CDR2 SVGAGI. The CDR3 loop is CASSYTTTNEKLFF. The DNA of the CDR3 is TGTGCCAGCAGTTACACAACAACTAATGAAAAACTGTTTTTT.

This chain uses TRBV5-1 with TRBJ2-5; D is ambiguous. The CDR3 is made up of 15 amino acids. The germline gives CDR1 SGHRS, CDR2 YFSETQ. Trimming left V 0 bases short and J 1 base short, with 10 bases between. In DNA, the CDR3 is TGCGCCAGCAGCTTGGTCTCCGGTACCCAAGAGACCCAGTACTTC. Translating gives CASSLVSGTQETQYF.